One sample yielded the 31 T cell receptor beta chains listed below, sequenced in a study of OX40 agonist ivuxolimab in advanced cancers. Data came from immunoSEQ multiplex PCR; TCRdb stores just in-frame clones and leaves some out. The table lists about 130,000 clones, roughly 92% of them singletons. Source: CD4+ or CD8+ T cells sorted from blood, taken in a trial of the OX40 agonist ivuxolimab. These receptors originate from an adult with an advanced solid tumor such as melanoma, head and neck, liver or kidney cancer.

The chain is built from TRBV27 and TRBJ1-5, with D unclear. The CDR3 totals 12 residues. The germline gives CDR1 MNHEY, CDR2 SMNVEV (reference sequence). Trimming left V 3 bases short and J 4 bases short, with 4 bases between. CDR3 bases: TGTGCCAGCAGTTTCGAGAATCAGCCCCAGCATTTT. Protein product: CASSFENQPQHF.

The rearrangement uses TRBV6-5 and TRBJ1-2, with a possible D match to TRBD1 (6 bases). The CDR3 is made up of 13 amino acids. Germline CDR1 MNHEY, CDR2 SVGAGI. The V end lost 7 bases, the J end lost 8 bases, and 17 bases lay between the germline ends. This CDR3 is CASTLQGWPGYTF. The CDR3 DNA reads as TGTGCCAGCACCCTACAGGGTTGGCCAGGCTACACCTTC.

V gene TRBV19 combines with J gene TRBJ2-4, with 8 bases lining up with TRBD2. Unmatched junction bases numbered 6, after V lost 6 bases and J lost 2 bases. This CDR3 is 15 amino acids long. CDR1 and CDR2 (germline): LNHDA, SQIVND (reference sequence). The CDR3 DNA follows: TGTGCCAGTAGCCCCACGGGAGGGTCCAAAAACATTCAGTACTTC. The encoded protein is CASSPTGGSKNIQYF.

In this sample, this clone turned up a few times. The chain combines TRBV6-5 with TRBJ2-1; D gene unclear. The CDR3 covers 14 residues. The germline CDR1 and CDR2 sequences are MNHEY and SVGAGI. V shed 6 bases and J shed 2 bases, with 11 bases lying between them. CDR3 DNA: TGTGCCAGCAGCCGCAGCGACCCCTACAATGAGCAGTTCTTC. Translating gives CASSRSDPYNEQFF.

The chain carries TRBV28 and TRBJ2-3, with unresolved D. The CDR3 covers 11 residues. Trimming took 8 bases from V and 5 from J, leaving 8 bases between them. CDR1 and CDR2 (germline): MDHEN, SYDVKM. This CDR3 reads CASLVGDTQYF. The CDR3 nucleotides read TGTGCCAGCCTAGTTGGAGATACGCAGTATTTT.

The V gene is TRBV30, the J gene TRBJ2-7, with D unclear. With 3 bases removed from V and 5 bases from J, the gap between germline ends came to 17 bases. CDR3 length: 14 residues. Germline-derived CDR1 and CDR2 are GTSNPN and SVGIG (reference sequence). CDR3 protein: CAWSPTQPGDEQYF. The CDR3 DNA is TGTGCCTGGAGCCCGACGCAACCGGGCGACGAGCAGTACTTC.

The chain links TRBV6-1 to TRBJ2-7; D uncertain. V was cut by 5 bases and J by 6 bases, with 14 bases left in between. The CDR3 has 13 amino acids. Germline V lookup: CDR1 MNHNS, CDR2 SASEGT. The CDR3 nucleotides are TGTGCCAGCAGTCCCCGGACGGCCATCGAGCAGTACTTC. Its translation is CASSPRTAIEQYF.

The chain uses TRBV14 and TRBJ2-3, with D hard to call. V dropped 4 bases and J dropped 6 bases, with 5 bases sitting between them. CDR3 length: 11 amino acids. CDR1 is SGHDN and CDR2 is FVKESK in the germline V gene. CDR3 DNA sequence: TGTGCCAGCAGCCTTCGGGATACGCAGTATTTT. It codes for CASSLRDTQYF.

This chain links TRBV27 with TRBJ1-2; no firm D call. The CDR3 runs to 14 residues. V was shortened by 5 bases and J by 0 bases, with 10 bases between the two germline ends. The germline V gene encodes CDR1 MNHEY and CDR2 SMNVEV (reference sequence). For the CDR3, the DNA is TGTGCCAGCAGTCGCTCCGGGCCTAACTATGGCTACACCTTC. Amino acids: CASSRSGPNYGYTF.

The CDR3 DNA reads TGTGCCAGCAGCGTATCAGCTAGCGGGAGGACGAACGAGCAGTACTTC. This translates into CASSVSASGRTNEQYF. V is TRBV9 and J is TRBJ2-7, with TRBD2 matching 11 bases. Germline V CDR1 and CDR2: SGDLS, YYNGEE. The J segment lost 5 bases and the V segment lost 1 base, leaving 8 bases of the junction unmatched. The CDR3 is 16 amino acids.

CDR3 protein: CASSLLAGGQNEQFF. CDR3 sequence (DNA): TGTGCCAGCAGCTTACTAGCGGGAGGGCAAAATGAGCAGTTCTTC. The chain recombines TRBV7-3 with TRBJ2-1, with 12 nucleotides matching TRBD2. This CDR3 is built from 15 residues. V shed 2 bases, J shed 7 bases, and the junction held 3 bases outside the gene matches. Germline V gene sequence: CDR1 SGHTA, CDR2 FQGTGA.

This clone occurred once. The chain combines TRBV18 with TRBJ2-1; 9 bases are a match to TRBD2. V gave up 2 bases and J gave up 2 bases; unmatched junction bases: 7. This CDR3 region has 17 residues. The germline V gene has CDR1 KGHSH and CDR2 LQKENI. DNA of the CDR3: TGTGCCAGCTCACCATCTAGCGGGATAGGGACCTACAATGAGCAGTTCTTC. Protein product: CASSPSSGIGTYNEQFF.

The chain employs TRBV4-3 and TRBJ2-3; unclear D gene. The CDR3 covers 15 residues. CDR1 LGHNA and CDR2 YSLEER come from the germline V gene. Trimming stripped 1 base from V and 2 bases from J, with 10 bases between. CDR3 in amino acids: CASSQAFEPTDTQYF. CDR3 bases: TGCGCCAGCAGCCAAGCTTTTGAACCCACAGATACGCAGTATTTT.

CDR3 nucleotides: TGTGCCAGCAGTTTAGACAGGGGGCAGGCTTTCTTT. Encoded protein: CASSLDRGQAFF. The chain recombines TRBV28 with TRBJ1-1; TRBD1 matches 10 bases. This CDR3 spans 12 amino acids. Germline CDR1 and CDR2: MDHEN and SYDVKM. The ends lost 2 bases at V and 11 bases at J; junction bases unmatched: 2.

The chain is built from TRBV11-2 and TRBJ2-1; TRBD2 matches at 10 bases. This CDR3 comprises 17 residues. CDR1 is SGHAT and CDR2 is FQNNGV in the germline V gene. V lost 8 bases and J lost 4; bases outside the gene matches: 14. CDR3 sequence (DNA): TGTGCCAGCCAACGGCGGGCTAGCGGGAGCCTATACAATGAGCAGTTCTTC. It is translated as CASQRRASGSLYNEQFF.

The chain links TRBV7-3 to TRBJ1-2; 7 positions agree with TRBD1. With 4 bases clipped from V and 8 bases from J, the junction kept 7 bases outside the gene matches. The germline V gene encodes CDR1 SGHTA and CDR2 FQGTGA. The CDR3 runs 13 residues. The chain's CDR3 is CASSSPGGTGYTF. CDR3 DNA: TGTGCCAGCAGCTCCCCAGGGGGAACCGGCTACACCTTC.

This chain uses TRBV5-1 with TRBJ1-5, with D perhaps TRBD1 (5 bases). The CDR3 consists of 15 residues. The V and J ends lost 0 bases and 0 bases respectively, with 7 bases between them. Germline assignment: CDR1 SGHRS and CDR2 YFSETQ. The CDR3 here is CASSLEGDSNQPQHF. CDR3 in DNA: TGCGCCAGCAGCTTGGAAGGGGATAGCAATCAGCCCCAGCATTTT.

Worth noting for this clone: A read error may produce the germline difference seen at one junction end. The chain recombines TRBV6-1 with TRBJ1-1; TRBD1 is a possible D gene (5 bases). This CDR3 contains 15 residues. CDR1 and CDR2 (germline): MNHNS, SASEGT. For the CDR3, the DNA is TGTGCCAGCAGGGAAGGAGGGTACAGCCCGACAGTGGATTTCTTT. It yields the protein CASREGGYSPTVDFF.

The chain combines TRBV5-4 with TRBJ1-1; D unresolved. In germline, CDR1 is SGHNT, CDR2 YYREEE (reference sequence). The V end lost 3 bases, the J end lost 0 bases, and 6 bases lay between the germline ends. The CDR3 extends over 13 amino acids. This chain's CDR3 is CASSWIMNTEAFF. DNA for the CDR3: TGTGCCAGCAGCTGGATTATGAACACTGAAGCTTTCTTT.

The chain uses TRBV27 and TRBJ1-2; 7 bases are a match to TRBD1. The ends lost 4 bases at V and 4 bases at J; junction bases unmatched: 3. Germline lookup yields CDR1 MNHEY and CDR2 SMNVEV (reference sequence). The CDR3 is made up of 13 amino acids. In nucleotides, the CDR3 is TGTGCCAGCAGTTCGGACAGGACCTATGGCTACACCTTC. This encodes CASSSDRTYGYTF.

V gene TRBV28 combines with J gene TRBJ2-5; D might be TRBD1 or TRBD2, each matching 5 bases. With the DNA end fitting TRBJ2-7 better, the J assignment may be wrong. CDR1 MDHEN and CDR2 SYDVKM come from the germline V gene. This CDR3 has 15 residues. CDR3 in amino acids: CASSLTGALSYEQYF. The CDR3 coding sequence is TGTGCCAGCAGTTTAACCGGGGCTCTATCCTACGAGCAGTACTTC.

The J gene is TRBJ2-7, the V gene TRBV7-9; D remains ambiguous. This CDR3 has 12 residues. Germline V gives CDR1 SEHNR, CDR2 FQNEAQ (reference sequence). V shed 0 bases and J shed 2 bases, with 2 bases lying between them. This CDR3 reads CASSLAAYEQYF. In DNA, the CDR3 is TGTGCCAGCAGCTTAGCTGCCTACGAGCAGTACTTC.

This chain connects TRBV28 to TRBJ1-3; no clear D gene. Trimming pared 7 bases from V and 7 bases from J, leaving 11 bases between. This CDR3 is built from 12 residues. Germline V gene lookup returns CDR1 MDHEN and CDR2 SYDVKM. The CDR3 DNA reads TGTGCCAGCAAGCATCAACGGAACACCATATATTTT. Translating gives CASKHQRNTIYF.

CDR3 sequence: CASSRMRGKGADTQYF. CDR3 nucleotides: TGTGCCAGCAGCCGGATGAGGGGGAAGGGCGCAGATACGCAGTATTTT. This sequence joins TRBV27 and TRBJ2-3; TRBD1 is a possible D gene (6 bases). Germline CDR1 MNHEY, CDR2 SMNVEV (reference sequence). V was shortened by 6 bases and J by 4 bases, with 20 bases between the two germline ends. The CDR3 has 16 amino acids.

The rearrangement uses TRBV7-3 and TRBJ2-5; D may be TRBD2 (5 bases). V gave up 1 base and J gave up 1 base, with 10 bases separating them. The V gene's germline CDR1 is SGHTA and CDR2 FQGTGA. The CDR3 consists of 15 residues. CDR3 DNA sequence: TGTGCCAGCAGCTTAAGCCCTAGCTCCCAAGAGACCCAGTACTTC. This codes for CASSLSPSSQETQYF. Variable domain in full (rest from reference TRBV7-3 and TRBJ2-5): GAGVSQTPSNKVTEKGKYVELRCDPISGHTALYWYRQSLGQGPEFLIYFQGTGAADDSGLPNDRFFAVRPEGSVSTLKIQRTERGDSAVYLCASSLSPSSQETQYFGPGTRLLVL.

This clone has a handful of counts. The chain recombines TRBV30 with TRBJ1-1; possible D gene TRBD1, 5 bases. This CDR3 region has 12 residues. CDR1 and CDR2 (germline): GTSNPN, SVGIG (reference sequence). Deletions cut 2 bases from V and 4 bases from J, with 8 bases between. The CDR3 DNA reads as TGTGCCTGGAGTCAGGGTTTCACTGAAGCTTTCTTT. Translating it yields CAWSQGFTEAFF.

The rearrangement joins TRBV6-5 to TRBJ1-2, with D possibly TRBD1 on 6 matching bases. Looked up from germline, CDR1 is MNHEY and CDR2 is SVGAGI. V lost 6 bases, J lost 6 bases, and 17 bases lay in between. The CDR3 runs 14 residues. This CDR3 is CASRNTGQLNGYTF. For the CDR3, the DNA is TGTGCCAGCAGGAACACAGGACAGCTAAATGGCTACACCTTC.

This clone was detected only once. This chain connects TRBV9 to TRBJ2-5; D gene ambiguous. The CDR3 contains 11 residues. Trimming pared 4 bases from V and 3 bases from J, leaving 4 bases between. CDR1 is SGDLS and CDR2 is YYNGEE in the germline V gene. The DNA of the CDR3 is TGTGCCAGCAGCATAAAAGAGACCCAGTACTTC. It specifies CASSIKETQYF.

This sequence joins TRBV5-1 and TRBJ1-3, with D uncertain. Trimming took off 4 bases at V and 0 bases at J, with 11 bases between the two ends. CDR3 size: 15 residues. Germline V lookup: CDR1 SGHRS, CDR2 YFSETQ. CDR3 residues: CASSEGRFSGNTIYF. CDR3 in DNA: TGCGCCAGCAGCGAGGGCAGGTTCTCTGGAAACACCATATATTTT.

The chain combines TRBV9 with TRBJ2-3; D unresolved. Germline V gene data show CDR1 as SGDLS and CDR2 as YYNGEE. V lost 1 base to trimming and J lost 0 bases, with 3 bases between them. This CDR3 contains 13 residues. In DNA, the CDR3 is TGTGCCAGCAGCGTACCCAGCACAGATACGCAGTATTTT. Translating gives CASSVPSTDTQYF.

Details on this clone: Other DNA sequences in this sample translate to the same CDR3. This sequence joins TRBV28 and TRBJ1-1, with 8 bases fitting TRBD1. With V trimmed by 6 bases and J by 1 base, 4 bases remained unmatched. The CDR3 consists of 14 residues. Germline CDR1 reads MDHEN; CDR2 reads SYDVKM. The CDR3 coding sequence is TGTGCCAGCAGCTCAGGACAGGGGAACACTGAAGCTTTCTTT. Its protein is CASSSGQGNTEAFF. The whole variable domain, remainder taken from reference TRBV28 and TRBJ1-1, is DVKVTQSSRYLVKRTGEKVFLECVQDMDHENMFWYRQDPGLGLRLIYFSYDVKMKEKGDIPEGYSVSREKKERFSLILESASTNQTSMYLCASSSGQGNTEAFFGQGTRLTVV.